The next 24 T cell receptor beta chains were all read from a single sample in a study of cytomegalovirus exposure and HLA in healthy donors. The PCR ran on 60 Vbeta and 13 Jbeta primers. Sequencing was performed with immunoSEQ multiplex PCR; in TCRdb, only in-frame clones are kept and a portion is missing. The data hold more than 110,000 clones, with 73% observed a single time. The material sequenced was PBMCs. All receptors derive from a woman aged 40 to 49 in good health and CMV-seronegative.

This clone was found a few times. The chain joins TRBV19 to TRBJ1-2; 8 bases agree with TRBD1. Trimming at V came to 7 bases and at J to 6 bases, leaving 4 bases not matched to a gene. Germline V CDR1 and CDR2: LNHDA, SQIVND (reference sequence). The length of the CDR3 is 12 residues. CDR3 nucleotide sequence: TGTGCCAGTAACCAGGGGGCGGATGGCTACACCTTC. Encoded protein: CASNQGADGYTF.

The V and J genes are TRBV4-1 and TRBJ2-3, with TRBD1 matching 9 bases. With V trimmed by 3 bases and J by 4 bases, 14 bases remained unmatched. The CDR3 has 18 amino acids. The V gene's germline CDR1 is MGHRA and CDR2 YSYEKL. Here the CDR3 reads CASSHLRLTGGMADTQYF. The DNA of the CDR3 is TGCGCCAGCAGCCACCTAAGACTGACAGGGGGAATGGCAGATACGCAGTATTTT.

The chain recombines TRBV19 with TRBJ1-6; tentatively, D is TRBD1 (6 bases). The CDR3 length is 14 residues. Germline V CDR1 and CDR2: LNHDA, SQIVND (reference sequence). V lost 7 bases, J lost 8 bases, and 15 bases lay in between. CDR3 amino acids: CASTTRGSDSPLHF. Written as DNA, the CDR3 is TGTGCCAGTACCACCAGGGGTTCGGATTCACCCCTCCACTTT.

This chain uses TRBV9 with TRBJ2-5; 10 nucleotides align to TRBD2. The ends lost 3 bases at V and 3 bases at J; junction bases unmatched: 2. This CDR3 spans 14 amino acids. Per the germline V gene, CDR1 is SGDLS and CDR2 is YYNGEE. CDR3 DNA sequence: TGTGCCAGCAGCGCCGGACTAGCGGAAGAGACCCAGTACTTC. Residues: CASSAGLAEETQYF. Combining the CDR3 with reference TRBV9 and TRBJ2-5 gives the whole variable domain DSGVTQTPKHLITATGQRVTLRCSPRSGDLSVYWYQQSLDQGLQFLIQYYNGEERAKGNILERFSAQQFPDLHSELNLSSLELGDSALYFCASSAGLAEETQYFGPGTRLLVL.

This clone was detected only a few times. The chain is built from TRBV28 and TRBJ1-1; D is unclear. V was trimmed by 4 bases and J by 1 base, leaving 10 bases between them. CDR1 is MDHEN and CDR2 is SYDVKM in the germline V gene. The CDR3 is 14 residues long. CDR3 amino acids: CASSSPHGNTEAFF. The CDR3 region has the DNA TGTGCCAGCAGTTCCCCTCACGGGAACACTGAAGCTTTCTTT.

V usage is TRBV9 and J usage is TRBJ2-2; 7 nucleotides line up with TRBD1. Germline V CDR1 and CDR2: SGDLS, YYNGEE. V lost 5 bases, J lost 3 bases, and 4 bases stayed unmatched. This CDR3 is 14 amino acids long. The CDR3 DNA reads as TGTGCCAGCAGTACAGGGGTCGACACCGGGGAGCTGTTTTTT. Translating gives CASSTGVDTGELFF.

Concerning this clone: The sample carries other DNA sequences with the same CDR3. The rearrangement joins TRBV4-1 to TRBJ2-3; D is unclear. The CDR3 contains 13 residues. Trimming cost V 0 bases and J 6 bases, with 7 bases left between them. Germline V gene lookup returns CDR1 MGHRA and CDR2 YSYEKL. The CDR3 bases are TGCGCCAGCAGCCAAGAACGGCGGGATACGCAGTATTTT. Translating gives CASSQERRDTQYF.

V usage is TRBV4-1 and J usage is TRBJ1-2; D uncertain. CDR3 length equals 15 residues. Per the germline V gene, CDR1 is MGHRA and CDR2 is YSYEKL. Trimming removed 2 bases from V and 2 bases from J, with 12 bases in between. CDR3 sequence reads: CASSQTVTENYGYTF. CDR3 nucleotide sequence: TGCGCCAGCAGCCAAACTGTGACGGAGAACTATGGCTACACCTTC.

The V call is TRBV6-5, the J call TRBJ2-4; D gene uncertain. Per germline, CDR1 MNHEY and CDR2 SVGAGI. The CDR3 is made up of 13 amino acids. V was shortened by 6 bases and J by 8 bases, with 14 bases between the two germline ends. Here the CDR3 reads CASSRPDSDIQYF. Written as DNA, the CDR3 is TGTGCCAGCAGCCGTCCCGATTCGGACATTCAGTACTTC.

The V call is TRBV7-2, the J call TRBJ2-1, with D tentatively TRBD2 (6 bases). The CDR3 extends over 15 amino acids. Between the trimmed V and J ends, which lost 5 bases and 9 bases, there was a span of 20 bases. Looked up from germline, CDR1 is SGHTA and CDR2 is FQGNSA. This CDR3 is CASSNDSPRRGEQFF. CDR3 DNA sequence: TGTGCCAGCAGCAATGACTCTCCCCGGCGGGGTGAGCAGTTCTTC. Filled out from reference TRBV7-2 and TRBJ2-1, the complete variable domain reads GAGVSQSPSNKVTEKGKDVELRCDPISGHTALYWYRQSLGQGLEFLIYFQGNSAPDKSGLPSDRFSAERTGGSVSTLTIQRTQQEDSAVYLCASSNDSPRRGEQFFGPGTRLTVL.

CDR3 loop: CASSLFMAGGQPQHF. In DNA form, the CDR3 reads TGTGCCAGCAGTTTATTTATGGCGGGCGGACAGCCCCAGCATTTT. The rearrangement links TRBV28 to TRBJ1-5; unclear D gene. CDR3 length equals 15 residues. Trimming left V 1 base short and J 7 bases short, with 14 bases between. Germline V gene lookup returns CDR1 MDHEN and CDR2 SYDVKM.

The chain recombines TRBV6-5 with TRBJ1-2, with TRBD1 as a possible D gene (6 bases). The germline CDR1 and CDR2 sequences are MNHEY and SVGAGI. The CDR3 consists of 13 residues. V was clipped by 6 bases and J by 8 bases, with 16 bases between them. The CDR3 DNA sequence: TGTGCCAGCAGCAATTTACGGACAGACGGCTACACCTTC. Its protein is CASSNLRTDGYTF.

The genes are TRBV28 and TRBJ2-1; D possibly corresponds to TRBD2 (6 bases). Germline CDR1 and CDR2: MDHEN and SYDVKM. V shed 6 bases and J shed 8 bases, with 20 bases lying between them. The CDR3 runs to 15 residues. CDR3 residues: CASSRGASPIDEQFF. The CDR3 DNA is TGTGCCAGCAGCCGCGGGGCCTCCCCTATCGATGAGCAGTTCTTC.

The rearrangement links TRBV28 to TRBJ2-5; no reliable D call. Germline loops: CDR1 MDHEN, CDR2 SYDVKM. Trimming left V 6 bases short and J 7 bases short, with 9 bases between. This CDR3 region has 11 residues. The CDR3 spells CASSPLVTQYF. CDR3 coding DNA: TGTGCCAGCAGCCCACTTGTGACCCAGTACTTC.

The chain couples TRBV27 to TRBJ2-3, with 7 bases fitting TRBD2. This CDR3 is built from 16 residues. From germline, CDR1 is MNHEY and CDR2 SMNVEV (reference sequence). V trimming: 5 bases; J trimming: 0 bases; junction bases outside the gene matches: 8. In DNA form, the CDR3 reads TGTGCCAGCAGTCCCGCCACGGGGGGTAGCACAGATACGCAGTATTTT. The encoded protein is CASSPATGGSTDTQYF.

This clone was observed a handful of times. This rearrangement joins TRBV5-6 to TRBJ2-7; maybe TRBD1 (5 bases). This CDR3 has 14 amino acids. The V gene lost 4 bases and the J gene lost 2 bases, with 13 bases spanning the gap. CDR1 SGHDT and CDR2 YYEEEE come from the germline V gene. The CDR3 DNA reads TGTGCCAGCAGCCCTAGACAGAACCCCTACGAGCAGTACTTC. Amino acid sequence: CASSPRQNPYEQYF.

The rearrangement links TRBV27 to TRBJ1-6; weak D call: TRBD1 (6 bases). V was cut by 0 bases and J by 10 bases, with 13 bases left in between. The length of the CDR3 is 15 residues. Germline V gene data show CDR1 as MNHEY and CDR2 as SMNVEV (reference sequence). As DNA, the CDR3 is TGTGCCAGCAGTTTATCGCTGGACAGAACCTCACCCCTCCACTTT. It codes for CASSLSLDRTSPLHF.

This clone was picked up one time. V gene TRBV11-3 combines with J gene TRBJ1-1; D ambiguous. The CDR3 totals 13 residues. Trimming pared 3 bases from V and 5 bases from J, leaving 10 bases between. In germline, CDR1 is SGHNT, CDR2 YENEEA. CDR3 protein: CASSLSGVTEAFF. DNA of the CDR3: TGTGCCAGCAGCTTGTCGGGTGTGACTGAAGCTTTCTTT.

The chain carries TRBV15 and TRBJ1-4, with D possibly being TRBD1 (5 bases). CDR1 is LNHNV, CDR2 YYDKDF, per germline (reference sequence). V was shortened by 3 bases and J by 8 bases, with 19 bases between the two germline ends. The CDR3 sequence is 16 residues long. The CDR3 region has the DNA TGTGCCACCAGCAGCACCACAGGAGAGAGACCCGAAAAACTGTTTTTT. Protein: CATSSTTGERPEKLFF.

The V and J genes are TRBV11-1 and TRBJ2-1; TRBD2 is a possible D gene (5 bases). This CDR3 is 14 amino acids long. Germline V CDR1 and CDR2: SGHAT, FQDESV (reference sequence). V gave up 2 bases and J gave up 5 bases, with 10 bases separating them. CDR3 residues: CASSLSGENNEQFF. CDR3 in DNA: TGTGCCAGCAGCTTATCCGGGGAAAACAATGAGCAGTTCTTC.

The chain carries TRBV9 and TRBJ2-2; D perhaps matches TRBD1 (6 bases). The CDR3 spans 13 residues. Germline V gene lookup returns CDR1 SGDLS and CDR2 YYNGEE. V lost 6 bases and J 2 bases, leaving 8 bases between the germline ends. The CDR3 sequence: CASKQGNTGELFF. As DNA, the CDR3 is TGTGCCAGCAAACAGGGAAACACCGGGGAGCTGTTTTTT.

The chain combines TRBV2 with TRBJ2-2; maybe TRBD2 (6 bases). Per the germline V gene, CDR1 is SNHLY and CDR2 is FYNNEI. CDR3 length equals 16 residues. Trimming left V 3 bases short and J 3 bases short, with 14 bases between. The CDR3 nucleotides read TGTGCCAGCAGTGAGGCGGGACTGGGGGACACCGGGGAGCTGTTTTTT. This codes for CASSEAGLGDTGELFF.

The V call is TRBV7-9, the J call TRBJ2-5; a weak D match, TRBD1 (5 bases). CDR1 is SEHNR and CDR2 is FQNEAQ in the germline V gene (reference sequence). V lost 2 bases to trimming and J lost 4 bases, with 14 bases between them. This CDR3 is 15 amino acids long. CDR3 in amino acids: CASSLSQGLGETQYF. CDR3 sequence (DNA): TGTGCCAGCAGCTTATCTCAGGGATTGGGAGAGACCCAGTACTTC.

The chain couples TRBV2 to TRBJ2-5; 9 positions match TRBD2. The CDR3 runs 15 residues. V trimming: 4 bases; J trimming: 5 bases; junction bases outside the gene matches: 8. Germline CDR1 reads SNHLY; CDR2 reads FYNNEI. The CDR3: CASSVGGGAQETQYF. The CDR3 DNA is TGTGCCAGCAGTGTAGGCGGGGGGGCACAGGAGACCCAGTACTTC.